The 30 T cell receptor beta chains below all came from one sample that was sequenced in a study of neurological immune-mediated disorders. Each CDR3 protein gets one entry after TCRdb re-called the 5' RACE reads with MiXCR. The sample has tens of thousands of distinct CDR3 sequences; around 3.5% are singletons. The sample comprised PBMCs. All receptors derive from a woman in her forties or fifties with multiple sclerosis.

This clonotype occurred many times. The V gene is TRBV10-3, the J gene TRBJ2-1; D perhaps matches TRBD2 (5 bases). The CDR3 spans 14 residues. CDR1 and CDR2 (germline): ENHRY, SYGVKD. V was pared by 2 bases and J by 7 bases, with 12 bases between. The chain's CDR3 is CAISEPNRRNEQFF. The CDR3 nucleotides are TGTGCCATCAGTGAGCCGAACCGGAGGAATGAGCAGTTCTTC.

This clonotype showed up many times. The J gene is TRBJ2-7, the V gene TRBV28; possibly TRBD2 for D (7 bases). V was cut by 7 bases and J by 3 bases, with 19 bases left in between. Germline CDR1 is MDHEN and CDR2 is SYDVKM. The CDR3 totals 15 residues. For the CDR3, the DNA is TGTGCCAGCACCCCGGGGGAGGGGGGGTACTACGAGCAGTACTTC. It yields the protein CASTPGEGGYYEQYF.

This clonotype was seen ten or more times. V gene TRBV3-1 combines with J gene TRBJ2-7; D is possibly TRBD1 (5 bases). Germline V lookup: CDR1 LGHDT, CDR2 YNNKEL (reference sequence). This CDR3 has 13 amino acids. V was shortened by 0 bases and J by 6 bases, with 9 bases between the two germline ends. The CDR3 loop reads CASSQDLGAEQYF. The CDR3 coding sequence is TGTGCCAGCAGCCAAGATCTAGGGGCCGAGCAGTACTTC.

This clonotype was detected many times. This chain links TRBV9 with TRBJ2-5, with TRBD2 matching over 9 bases. Germline CDR1 SGDLS, CDR2 YYNGEE. Trimming cost V 3 bases and J 4 bases; bases outside gene matches: 7. The CDR3 extends over 15 amino acids. The CDR3 DNA sequence: TGTGCCAGCAGCGGAGCGGGGGGACCTTTAGAGACCCAGTACTTC. This sequence encodes CASSGAGGPLETQYF.

In this sample, this clonotype turned up many times. The genes are TRBV4-1 and TRBJ1-5; 7 nucleotides match TRBD1. The CDR3 has 19 residues. The germline V gene has CDR1 MGHRA and CDR2 YSYEKL. Trimming at V came to 0 bases and at J to 1 base, leaving 12 bases not matched to a gene. The CDR3 bases are TGCGCCAGCAGCCAAGATCCCGAAACAGGGGATGGAAGCAATCAGCCCCAGCATTTT. Translation: CASSQDPETGDGSNQPQHF.

This clonotype was counted ten times or more. This chain connects TRBV20-1 to TRBJ1-2; tentative D call: TRBD1 (5 bases). The V and J ends lost 3 bases and 1 base respectively, with 12 bases between them. The V gene's germline CDR1 is DFQATT and CDR2 SNEGSKA (reference sequence). The CDR3 has 14 amino acids. CDR3 residues: CSAREGSLNYGYTF. CDR3 bases: TGCAGTGCTAGGGAGGGGAGCCTTAACTATGGCTACACCTTC.

This clonotype was recorded many times. CDR3 loop: CASSLSGVLSYEQYF. The CDR3 nucleotides read TGCGCCAGCAGCCTTAGCGGGGTGCTCTCCTACGAGCAGTACTTC. V is TRBV5-1 and J is TRBJ2-7; 8 positions agree with TRBD2. The CDR3 loop spans 15 amino acids. Germline lookup yields CDR1 SGHRS and CDR2 YFSETQ. V trimming: 4 bases; J trimming: 0 bases; junction bases outside the gene matches: 6.

This clonotype was detected many times. The J gene is TRBJ2-2, the V gene TRBV12-3 or TRBV12-4; D unclear. This CDR3 is 13 amino acids long. Trimming shortened V by 6 bases and J by 6 bases, and 11 bases separated the two germline ends. CDR3 residues: CASSLVAPGELFF. The CDR3 DNA reads TGTGCCAGCAGCCTAGTCGCCCCCGGGGAGCTGTTTTTT.

This clonotype showed up many times. V and J are TRBV5-1 and TRBJ2-5; the D gene is possibly TRBD1 (5 bases). The ends were cut back, 0 bases at V and 0 bases at J, with 9 bases in the middle. The CDR3 length is 15 residues. Germline V lookup: CDR1 SGHRS, CDR2 YFSETQ. The CDR3, as DNA: TGCGCCAGCAGCTTGGGACAGAGATACCAAGAGACCCAGTACTTC. It encodes CASSLGQRYQETQYF.

This clonotype was recorded many times. The chain recombines TRBV11-2 with TRBJ1-5; D may be TRBD1 (5 bases). Trimming cost V 4 bases and J 0 bases, with 16 bases left between them. The CDR3 runs 17 residues. The germline CDR1 and CDR2 sequences are SGHAT and FQNNGV. The CDR3 bases are TGTGCCAGCAGCTGCAACCTGACAGAATATAGCAATCAGCCCCAGCATTTT. Protein: CASSCNLTEYSNQPQHF.

The J gene is TRBJ1-2, the V gene TRBV7-2, with 7 bases identical to TRBD1. The CDR3 is made up of 15 amino acids. Germline values: CDR1 SGHTA, CDR2 FQGNSA. J gave up 0 bases and V 4 bases, and 5 bases lay outside the gene matches. The CDR3 is CASSSTGQSNYGYTF. The CDR3 DNA follows: TGTGCCAGCAGCTCAACGGGACAGTCTAACTATGGCTACACCTTC.

There are many counts of this clonotype. The CDR3 DNA is TGTGCCAGCAAAGACAGGAGATTGAACTATGGCTACACCTTC. Protein product: CASKDRRLNYGYTF. The chain links TRBV12-3 or TRBV12-4 to TRBJ1-2, with D perhaps matching TRBD1 (6 bases). The CDR3 has 14 amino acids. Trimming removed 7 bases from V and 2 bases from J, with 14 bases in between.

In this sample, this clonotype turned up many times. The V call is TRBV5-1, the J call TRBJ2-2; D possibly uses TRBD1 or TRBD2 (6 bases each). Germline V CDR1 and CDR2: SGHRS, YFSETQ. V was clipped by 1 base and J by 1 base, with 11 bases between them. The CDR3 totals 16 residues. The CDR3 bases are TGCGCCAGCAGCTTGCCGGGGGCGGGGAACACCGGGGAGCTGTTTTTT. It encodes CASSLPGAGNTGELFF.

This clonotype has ten or more counts. The rearrangement links TRBV5-1 to TRBJ2-2, with D maybe TRBD2 (5 bases). The CDR3 is made up of 16 amino acids. V was trimmed by 2 bases and J by 1 base, leaving 12 bases between them. The germline V gene encodes CDR1 SGHRS and CDR2 YFSETQ. CDR3 loop: CASSFWRGRNTGELFF. The CDR3 nucleotides are TGCGCCAGCAGCTTCTGGAGAGGGAGGAACACCGGGGAGCTGTTTTTT. Supplemented by reference TRBV5-1 and TRBJ2-2, the full variable domain reads KAGVTQTPRYLIKTRGQQVTLSCSPISGHRSVSWYQQTPGQGLQFLFEYFSETQRNKGNFPGRFSGRQFSNSRSEMNVSTLELGDSALYLCASSFWRGRNTGELFFGEGSRLTVL.

This clonotype was recorded at least ten times. The CDR3 DNA follows: TGTGCCAGCAGTTACTTTCAAACTATGGCTGAGCAGTTCTTC. It is translated as CASSYFQTMAEQFF. This chain connects TRBV6-5 to TRBJ2-1; D unresolved. The germline V gene encodes CDR1 MNHEY and CDR2 SVGAGI. The CDR3 runs 14 residues. With 1 base removed from V and 9 bases from J, the gap between germline ends came to 13 bases.

Many counts were recorded for this clonotype. The chain joins TRBV5-1 to TRBJ1-3; TRBD1 matches 7 bases. The CDR3 consists of 19 residues. With 4 bases clipped from V and 0 bases from J, the junction kept 16 bases outside the gene matches. The germline V gene encodes CDR1 SGHRS and CDR2 YFSETQ. CDR3 DNA: TGCGCCAGCAGCCGGGGCCCACTCGGACAGGCCGACTCTGGAAACACCATATATTTT. As protein: CASSRGPLGQADSGNTIYF. Full variable domain (remainder filled in from reference TRBV5-1 and TRBJ1-3): KAGVTQTPRYLIKTRGQQVTLSCSPISGHRSVSWYQQTPGQGLQFLFEYFSETQRNKGNFPGRFSGRQFSNSRSEMNVSTLELGDSALYLCASSRGPLGQADSGNTIYFGEGSWLTVV.

This clonotype was picked up many times. This chain uses TRBV4-3 with TRBJ2-1; weak D call: TRBD2 (5 bases). The V end was cut by 6 bases, the J end by 4 bases, with 10 bases between. CDR3 size: 13 residues. The germline V gene encodes CDR1 LGHNA and CDR2 YSLEER. CDR3 sequence reads: CASSYGMYNEQFF. CDR3 bases: TGCGCCAGCAGTTACGGGATGTACAATGAGCAGTTCTTC.

There are many counts of this clonotype. The J gene is TRBJ1-6, the V gene TRBV7-2; D may be TRBD1 (6 bases). Trimming cost V 1 base and J 15 bases, with 13 bases left between them. CDR1 is SGHTA and CDR2 is FQGNSA in the germline V gene. The length of the CDR3 is 13 residues. The CDR3 reads CASSLESGASLHF. The CDR3 nucleotides are TGTGCCAGCAGCTTAGAATCAGGGGCCAGCCTCCACTTT.

This clonotype was counted many times. The CDR3 reads CASSYSGGYEQFF. The CDR3 DNA follows: TGTGCCAGCAGTTACTCAGGGGGTTATGAGCAGTTCTTC. The V call is TRBV6-6, the J call TRBJ2-1, with a tentative D call TRBD1 (6 bases). This CDR3 comprises 13 residues. The ends were cut back, 0 bases at V and 8 bases at J, with 8 bases in the middle. CDR1 is MNHNY, CDR2 SVGAGI, per germline (reference sequence).

This clonotype was found many times. This rearrangement joins TRBV7-6 to TRBJ2-1, with D tentatively TRBD2 (5 bases). V was cut by 2 bases and J by 4 bases, with 15 bases left in between. Germline CDR1 and CDR2: SGHVS and FNYEAQ. CDR3 size: 16 residues. The CDR3 coding sequence is TGTGCCAGCAGCTTAATCCTAGCCCCGCTATACAATGAGCAGTTCTTC. The encoded protein is CASSLILAPLYNEQFF.

This clonotype was seen repeatedly, ten times or more. The genes are TRBV20-1 and TRBJ2-1; 7 nucleotides agree with TRBD2. This CDR3 spans 13 amino acids. Germline V lookup: CDR1 DFQATT, CDR2 SNEGSKA (reference sequence). Trimming removed 7 bases from V and 4 bases from J; junction bases left unmatched: 7. CDR3 loop: CSVRALAYNEQFF. Written as DNA, the CDR3 is TGCAGTGTTAGGGCACTAGCGTACAATGAGCAGTTCTTC.

Ten or more counts support this clonotype. The DNA of the CDR3 is TGCGCCAGCAAACCCACCGGGACTAGCGGGGTGAACACCGGGGAGCTGTTTTTT. Amino acids: CASKPTGTSGVNTGELFF. The chain recombines TRBV10-2 with TRBJ2-2, with 13 bases lining up with TRBD2. The CDR3 has 18 residues. Germline V gene sequence: CDR1 WSHSY, CDR2 SAAADI. Trimming cost V 7 bases and J 1 base; bases outside gene matches: 9.

This clonotype was found many times. The chain employs TRBV27 and TRBJ1-2; 8 nucleotides align to TRBD1. J lost 4 bases, V lost 5 bases, and 6 bases had no gene match. The CDR3 contains 14 residues. Germline values: CDR1 MNHEY, CDR2 SMNVEV (reference sequence). CDR3 sequence (DNA): TGTGCCAGCAGTGTGGACAGGGCGGGCTATGGCTACACCTTC. Its protein is CASSVDRAGYGYTF.

On this clonotype itself: One end of the junction does not line up with germline, which may come from a read error. This sequence joins TRBV5-8 and TRBJ2-1, with 7 bases that match TRBD2. The CDR3 totals 13 residues. Germline values: CDR1 SGHTS, CDR2 YDEGEE. The CDR3 protein is CASSLGGYNEQFF. The CDR3 nucleotides read TGTGCCAGTAGCTTGGGGGGGTACAATGAGCAGTTCTTC.

In this sample, this clonotype turned up many times. The rearrangement uses TRBV27 and TRBJ2-5; 15 nucleotides align to TRBD2. Per the germline V gene, CDR1 is MNHEY and CDR2 is SMNVEV (reference sequence). This CDR3 spans 18 amino acids. J gave up 5 bases and V 8 bases, and 15 bases lay outside the gene matches. DNA of the CDR3: TGTGCCAGCCTTAAATTGGGACTAGCGGGGGGATTAGGGGAGACCCAGTACTTC. It is translated as CASLKLGLAGGLGETQYF.

This clonotype was recorded many times. The genes are TRBV6-6 and TRBJ2-5; D may be TRBD2 (6 bases). CDR3 length: 15 amino acids. Trimming cost V 6 bases and J 5 bases, with 19 bases left between them. The germline CDR1 and CDR2 sequences are MNHNY and SVGAGI (reference sequence). CDR3 nucleotides: TGTGCCAGCAGGCCAGGGACTCATCCTCGGGAGACCCAGTACTTC. This encodes CASRPGTHPRETQYF.

In its sample, this clonotype was seen many times. The rearrangement links TRBV5-1 to TRBJ2-5; 9 bases fit TRBD1. The germline gives CDR1 SGHRS, CDR2 YFSETQ. This CDR3 spans 15 amino acids. After removal of 3 bases from V and 4 bases from J, the junction contained 7 bases not matched to a gene. The CDR3 is CASSYGTGRGETQYF. CDR3 DNA: TGCGCCAGCAGCTACGGGACAGGGCGCGGAGAGACCCAGTACTTC.

In its sample, this clonotype was seen many times. The V call is TRBV7-6, the J call TRBJ2-7; the match to TRBD2 covers 11 bases. The V and J ends lost 5 bases and 4 bases, in that order; junction bases with no gene match: 13. Germline CDR1 SGHVS, CDR2 FNYEAQ. This CDR3 comprises 17 residues. CDR3 sequence: CASSPKPLAGGYYEQYF. CDR3 in DNA: TGTGCCAGCAGCCCGAAGCCCTTAGCGGGGGGGTATTACGAGCAGTACTTC.

This clonotype was observed many times. The CDR3 DNA follows: TGCGCCAGCAGCTTAGGGGCTCAGGGGCCCCAGCATTTT. Translated: CASSLGAQGPQHF. The chain combines TRBV5-1 with TRBJ1-5, with a possible D match to TRBD1 (5 bases). The CDR3 spans 13 residues. Per germline, CDR1 SGHRS and CDR2 YFSETQ. Trimming left V 2 bases short and J 9 bases short, with 12 bases between.

This clonotype was picked up many times. This chain joins TRBV7-2 and TRBJ1-2; perhaps TRBD1 as D (6 bases). CDR3 length: 13 residues. V lost 4 bases, J lost 2 bases, and 8 bases lay in between. Germline assignment: CDR1 SGHTA and CDR2 FQGNSA. CDR3 nucleotides: TGTGCCAGCAGCTCGCAGGGGAACTATGGCTACACCTTC. Translating it yields CASSSQGNYGYTF.